Shown below are 26 T cell receptor beta chains from a single sample sequenced in a study of blood T cell repertoires in COVID-19. Using immunoSEQ multiplex PCR, the repertoire was profiled, and TCRdb retains in-frame clones only, with some absent. The sample shows 60,000 or so clones, around 87% of them seen only once. The sample comprised peripheral blood. The source is a man in his 60s with acute or convalescent COVID-19.

V gene TRBV14 combines with J gene TRBJ1-2; 8 bases fit TRBD1. V lost 5 bases, J lost 5 bases, and 7 bases stayed unmatched. The CDR3 totals 14 residues. Looked up from germline, CDR1 is SGHDN and CDR2 is FVKESK. This CDR3 reads CASSDRGDGYGYTF. The CDR3 region has the DNA TGTGCCAGCAGCGACAGGGGCGACGGTTATGGCTACACCTTC.

V gene TRBV2 combines with J gene TRBJ2-2; TRBD1 matches 9 bases. Germline CDR1 reads SNHLY; CDR2 reads FYNNEI. V gave up 9 bases and J gave up 7 bases; unmatched junction bases: 9. The CDR3 spans 14 residues. CDR3 sequence: CASSRDREIGELFF. CDR3 DNA sequence: TGTGCCAGTTCCAGGGACAGGGAGATCGGGGAGCTGTTTTTT. Complete variable domain (other parts from reference TRBV2 and TRBJ2-2): EPEVTQTPSHQVTQMGQEVILRCVPISNHLYFYWYRQILGQKVEFLVSFYNNEISEKSEIFDDQFSVERPDGSNFTLKIRSTKLEDSAMYFCASSRDREIGELFFGEGSRLTVL.

V is TRBV19 and J is TRBJ1-2; D is uncertain. V lost 5 bases and J lost 4, with 5 bases in between. Germline lookup yields CDR1 LNHDA and CDR2 SQIVND (reference sequence). CDR3 length: 11 residues. This CDR3 is CASSSLYGYTF. CDR3 nucleotides: TGTGCCAGTAGTTCTCTCTATGGCTACACCTTC.

Within the sample, this clone is medium-sized. V and J are TRBV7-8 and TRBJ2-7; 7 bases line up with TRBD1. The length of the CDR3 is 15 residues. Germline loops: CDR1 SGHVS, CDR2 FQNEAQ. The junction had 7 bases not matched to a gene; V was cut back by 3 bases and J by 2 bases. The CDR3: CASSFGTVDTYEQYF. In nucleotides, the CDR3 is TGTGCCAGCAGCTTTGGGACAGTAGACACCTACGAGCAGTACTTC.

This chain uses TRBV7-7 with TRBJ2-7; the D is unclear. The V gene lost 3 bases and the J gene lost 6 bases, with 12 bases spanning the gap. CDR3 size: 13 residues. Germline assignment: CDR1 SSHAT and CDR2 FNYEAQ (reference sequence). CDR3 nucleotides: TGTGCCAGCAGCTTTTCAGAGGCCCTCGAGCAGTACTTC. This gives the protein CASSFSEALEQYF.

This chain joins TRBV30 and TRBJ1-2; 7 bases are a match to TRBD1. V lost 5 bases to trimming and J lost 1 base; unmatched junction nucleotides: 4. This CDR3 has 13 amino acids. Germline assignment: CDR1 GTSNPN and CDR2 SVGIG (reference sequence). For the CDR3, the DNA is TGTGCCTGGGCAGGGGGAGATAACTATGGCTACACCTTC. Amino acid sequence: CAWAGGDNYGYTF.

This chain connects TRBV7-8 to TRBJ2-7, with TRBD2 identical over 13 bases. From germline, CDR1 is SGHVS and CDR2 FQNEAQ. CDR3 length: 16 residues. V shed 0 bases and J 5 bases; nucleotides not matched to a gene: 4. Here the CDR3 reads CASSLARGLAGNEQYF. The CDR3 coding sequence is TGTGCCAGCAGCTTAGCGCGGGGACTAGCGGGGAACGAGCAGTACTTC.

This chain connects TRBV7-9 to TRBJ1-2, with D possibly TRBD1 on 5 matching bases. There are 15 residues in the CDR3. Trimming pared 4 bases from V and 5 bases from J, leaving 17 bases between. Germline CDR1 SEHNR, CDR2 FQNEAQ (reference sequence). CDR3 sequence (DNA): TGTGCCAGCAGCTCGCGGGGCCGGGTTTCGTATGGCTACACCTTC. It specifies CASSSRGRVSYGYTF.

This chain connects TRBV19 to TRBJ1-1; unclear D gene. V gave up 10 bases and J gave up 5 bases, with 14 bases separating them. There are 12 residues in the CDR3. Germline lookup yields CDR1 LNHDA and CDR2 SQIVND (reference sequence). In DNA, the CDR3 is TGTGCCACCGTTTTAGGGAGGACTGAAGCTTTCTTT. Encoded protein: CATVLGRTEAFF. Full variable domain (outside the CDR3, taken from reference TRBV19 and TRBJ1-1): DGGITQSPKYLFRKEGQNVTLSCEQNLNHDAMYWYRQDPGQGLRLIYYSQIVNDFQKGDIAEGYSVSREKKESFPLTVTSAQKNPTAFYLCATVLGRTEAFFGQGTRLTVV.

The chain employs TRBV25-1 and TRBJ1-1, with TRBD1 identical over 10 bases. The length of the CDR3 is 16 residues. CDR1 is MGHDK, CDR2 SYGVNS, per germline. Trimming removed 6 bases from V and 4 bases from J; junction bases left unmatched: 11. The CDR3 here is CASSPGQGEGSTEAFF. The CDR3 DNA reads as TGTGCCAGCAGCCCCGGACAGGGGGAGGGTTCCACTGAAGCTTTCTTT.

The J gene is TRBJ2-3, the V gene TRBV9, with no clear D. The germline V and J ends were trimmed by 2 bases and 6 bases, with 7 bases remaining between them. Germline CDR1 SGDLS, CDR2 YYNGEE. The CDR3 extends over 12 amino acids. The CDR3 DNA follows: TGTGCCAGCAGCGTTGAGTATGATACGCAGTATTTT. Protein: CASSVEYDTQYF.

The chain joins TRBV30 to TRBJ1-5, with 8 bases matching TRBD1. The CDR3 totals 12 residues. Germline V CDR1 and CDR2: GTSNPN, SVGIG (reference sequence). Trimming at V came to 6 bases and at J to 5 bases, leaving 3 bases not matched to a gene. In DNA, the CDR3 is TGTGCCTGTGGACAGGGCGATCAGCCCCAGCATTTT. It specifies CACGQGDQPQHF.

This clone was seen a handful of times. This chain connects TRBV12-3 or TRBV12-4 to TRBJ2-3; D remains ambiguous. V lost 4 bases and J lost 2, with 7 bases in between. The CDR3 runs to 13 residues. DNA for the CDR3: TGTGCCAGCAGTTCCGTTTCCACAGATACGCAGTATTTT. Translated, it gives CASSSVSTDTQYF.

V is TRBV19 and J is TRBJ1-4; 7 nucleotides align to TRBD1. Germline V gene data show CDR1 as LNHDA and CDR2 as SQIVND (reference sequence). V lost 3 bases and J lost 0; bases outside the gene matches: 10. CDR3 size: 18 residues. The CDR3 loop reads CASSILGAGTATNEKLFF. In nucleotides, the CDR3 is TGTGCCAGTAGTATTTTAGGGGCCGGGACAGCAACTAATGAAAAACTGTTTTTT.

The chain employs TRBV9 and TRBJ1-1; D gene ambiguous. The V end was cut by 2 bases, the J end by 1 base, with 6 bases between. The CDR3 spans 13 residues. Germline assignment: CDR1 SGDLS and CDR2 YYNGEE. The CDR3 spells CASSVEPNTEAFF. DNA for the CDR3: TGTGCCAGCAGCGTGGAGCCGAACACTGAAGCTTTCTTT. The full variable domain, completed using reference TRBV9 and TRBJ1-1, is DSGVTQTPKHLITATGQRVTLRCSPRSGDLSVYWYQQSLDQGLQFLIQYYNGEERAKGNILERFSAQQFPDLHSELNLSSLELGDSALYFCASSVEPNTEAFFGQGTRLTVV.

V usage is TRBV30 and J usage is TRBJ1-2; D is unclear. The CDR3 extends over 15 amino acids. V dropped 1 base and J dropped 7 bases, with 19 bases sitting between them. CDR1 is GTSNPN, CDR2 SVGIG, per germline (reference sequence). CDR3 region: CAWSDREWGFGGYTF. In nucleotides, the CDR3 is TGTGCCTGGAGTGACCGGGAATGGGGTTTTGGTGGCTACACCTTC.

This clone has only one observation. The J gene is TRBJ1-4, the V gene TRBV5-4; tentatively, D is TRBD1 (6 bases). Germline CDR1 SGHNT, CDR2 YYREEE (reference sequence). V shed 4 bases and J shed 8 bases, with 18 bases lying between them. The CDR3 totals 15 residues. CDR3 residues: CASSPDRFSKEKLFF. The CDR3 DNA follows: TGTGCCAGCAGCCCAGACAGGTTTTCGAAAGAAAAACTGTTTTTT.

The CDR3: CASNRGQGAVSGYTF. CDR3 coding DNA: TGTGCCAGCAATAGGGGACAGGGGGCTGTGAGCGGCTACACCTTC. The chain recombines TRBV6-5 with TRBJ1-2; 12 bases match TRBD1. Germline assignment: CDR1 MNHEY and CDR2 SVGAGI. V dropped 7 bases and J dropped 8; count of bases not matched to a gene: 11. There are 15 residues in the CDR3.

The V call is TRBV6-1, the J call TRBJ2-5; TRBD2 might be the D (6 bases). Germline CDR1 MNHNS, CDR2 SASEGT. This CDR3 is built from 17 residues. V was trimmed by 4 bases and J by 5 bases, leaving 23 bases between them. In nucleotides, the CDR3 is TGTGCCAGCAGTGGAGCCCCTAACGGGGGTTTCGGGGAGACCCAGTACTTC. Protein product: CASSGAPNGGFGETQYF.

The V gene is TRBV24-1, the J gene TRBJ1-5; D may be TRBD1 (5 bases). There are 14 residues in the CDR3. Trimming cost V 8 bases and J 6 bases, with 16 bases left between them. CDR1 is KGHDR and CDR2 is SFDVKD in the germline V gene. CDR3 nucleotide sequence: TGTGCCACCATCCAGTGGAGGGACGTTCAGCCCCAGCATTTT. This sequence encodes CATIQWRDVQPQHF.

The genes are TRBV28 and TRBJ1-1; TRBD1 matches 8 bases. Germline loops: CDR1 MDHEN, CDR2 SYDVKM. The V segment lost 5 bases and the J segment 1 base; nucleotides outside the gene matches: 6. This CDR3 contains 15 residues. The CDR3 here is CASSRRTGRNTEAFF. The CDR3 DNA follows: TGTGCCAGCAGTCGAAGGACAGGGAGGAACACTGAAGCTTTCTTT.

The chain employs TRBV19 and TRBJ2-3, with TRBD2 matching over 8 bases. Unmatched junction bases numbered 7, after V lost 3 bases and J lost 2 bases. The length of the CDR3 is 16 residues. Germline V CDR1 and CDR2: LNHDA, SQIVND (reference sequence). The CDR3 loop is CASSIFAGGSTDTQYF. The DNA for the CDR3 is TGTGCCAGTAGTATTTTTGCGGGGGGCTCCACAGATACGCAGTATTTT.

The chain combines TRBV6-1 with TRBJ1-1; D perhaps matches TRBD1 (6 bases). Trimming pared 9 bases from V and 2 bases from J, leaving 10 bases between. CDR1 is MNHNS and CDR2 is SASEGT in the germline V gene. This CDR3 comprises 12 residues. DNA of the CDR3: TGTGCCAGTACAGGGCTTAACACTGAAGCTTTCTTT. Its translation is CASTGLNTEAFF.

The rearrangement joins TRBV11-3 to TRBJ1-1; no clear D. Germline CDR1 and CDR2: SGHNT and YENEEA. The CDR3 runs to 14 residues. V shed 5 bases and J shed 1 base, with 11 bases lying between them. CDR3 sequence reads: CASSPSGGNTEAFF. The CDR3 DNA reads as TGTGCCAGCAGCCCCTCCGGCGGGAACACTGAAGCTTTCTTT. The variable domain in full, completed from reference TRBV11-3 and TRBJ1-1, reads EAGVVQSPRYKIIEKKQPVAFWCNPISGHNTLYWYLQNLGQGPELLIRYENEEAVDDSQLPKDRFSAERLKGVDSTLKIQPAELGDSAVYLCASSPSGGNTEAFFGQGTRLTVV.

This chain links TRBV3-1 (or the pseudogene TRBV3-2) with TRBJ1-2; TRBD1 matches at 7 bases. In germline, CDR1 is LGHDT, CDR2 YNNKEL (reference sequence). This CDR3 comprises 16 residues. With 1 base clipped from V and 3 bases from J, the junction kept 8 bases outside the gene matches. The DNA for the CDR3 is TGTGCCAGCAGCCAAGTATCACACAGGGGCCACTATGGCTACACCTTC. Its protein product is CASSQVSHRGHYGYTF.

This clone has a handful of counts. The rearrangement uses TRBV27 and TRBJ2-7, with D uncertain. The germline V and J ends were trimmed by 2 bases and 1 base, with 9 bases remaining between them. The CDR3 runs to 14 residues. Germline CDR1 MNHEY, CDR2 SMNVEV (reference sequence). CDR3 in amino acids: CASSLRRASYEQYF. In nucleotides, the CDR3 is TGTGCCAGCAGTTTACGTCGCGCTTCCTACGAGCAGTACTTC.